The 28 T cell receptor beta chains reported below all come from one sample, sequenced in a study of T-cell memory formation after mild COVID-19. TCRdb itself ran the 5' RACE reads through MiXCR, one entry per CDR3 protein. Of a few hundred thousand distinct CDR3 sequences in the sample, 8% to 9.5% were seen once. The specimen was PBMCs or a T cell subset sorted from them (not recorded which). The receptors shown here come from a man between 18 and 29 years old who had mild COVID-19 (a few samples of this study predate the infection). Cell type and time point are not known.

The chain has TRBV7-2 and TRBJ2-5; D unresolved. Trimming shortened V by 3 bases and J by 4 bases, and 12 bases separated the two germline ends. Germline-derived CDR1 and CDR2 are SGHTA and FQGNSA. The CDR3 is 14 residues long. CDR3 loop: CASSFWTPPETQYF. DNA for the CDR3: TGTGCCAGCAGCTTCTGGACCCCCCCAGAGACCCAGTACTTC. Complete variable domain (other parts from reference TRBV7-2 and TRBJ2-5): GAGVSQSPSNKVTEKGKDVELRCDPISGHTALYWYRQSLGQGLEFLIYFQGNSAPDKSGLPSDRFSAERTGGSVSTLTIQRTQQEDSAVYLCASSFWTPPETQYFGPGTRLLVL.

This clonotype was counted many times. J is TRBJ2-5 and V is TRBV9; no clear D gene. Deletions cut 3 bases from V and 5 bases from J, with 11 bases between. Germline lookup yields CDR1 SGDLS and CDR2 YYNGEE. This CDR3 has 13 amino acids. The CDR3 nucleotides read TGTGCCAGCAGCGACGACGGTCACGAGACCCAGTACTTC. Its protein product is CASSDDGHETQYF.

The table lists this clonotype with a few counts. The chain joins TRBV15 to TRBJ2-2; weak D call: TRBD1 (6 bases). CDR1 is LNHNV and CDR2 is YYDKDF in the germline V gene (reference sequence). V gave up 7 bases and J gave up 7 bases, with 25 bases separating them. This CDR3 is built from 17 residues. The CDR3 is CATNIDQDRPYNGELFF. The CDR3 DNA follows: TGTGCCACCAATATCGACCAGGACAGACCGTATAACGGGGAGCTGTTTTTT.

This clonotype turned up a few times. V gene TRBV29-1 combines with J gene TRBJ1-1; no firm D call. The germline V and J ends were trimmed by 3 bases and 3 bases, with 11 bases remaining between them. Germline V gives CDR1 SQVTM, CDR2 ANQGSEA. The CDR3 is 13 residues long. CDR3: CSVEVGRDTEAFF. CDR3 DNA sequence: TGCAGCGTTGAGGTCGGACGAGACACTGAAGCTTTCTTT.

V usage is TRBV27 and J usage is TRBJ1-1; 7 bases are a match to TRBD1. J gave up 3 bases and V 3 bases, and 10 bases lay outside the gene matches. Looked up from germline, CDR1 is MNHEY and CDR2 is SMNVEV (reference sequence). The CDR3 is 16 amino acids. CDR3: CASSLIKGAGYTEAFF. CDR3 DNA sequence: TGTGCCAGCAGTTTGATAAAGGGGGCTGGTTACACTGAAGCTTTCTTT.

The chain recombines TRBV10-3 with TRBJ2-4; TRBD2 might be the D (5 bases). The CDR3 is 12 amino acids. The ends were cut back, 3 bases at V and 5 bases at J, with 5 bases in the middle. Germline CDR1 is ENHRY and CDR2 is SYGVKD. The CDR3 sequence is CAISDSENIQYF. In DNA form, the CDR3 reads TGTGCCATCAGTGATAGCGAAAACATTCAGTACTTC.

J is TRBJ2-5 and V is TRBV5-6; 7 bases are shared with TRBD1. Per the germline V gene, CDR1 is SGHDT and CDR2 is YYEEEE. The CDR3 length is 14 residues. J was trimmed by 5 bases and V by 1 base; bases with no gene match: 5. The CDR3, as DNA: TGTGCCAGCAGCTTGAGGGGGCCGGTGGAGACCCAGTACTTC. This encodes CASSLRGPVETQYF.

V gene TRBV12-3 or TRBV12-4 combines with J gene TRBJ1-6, with TRBD1 identical over 7 bases. V dropped 6 bases and J dropped 10; count of bases not matched to a gene: 9. The CDR3 totals 14 residues. The CDR3 here is CASSRTGVGSPLHF. CDR3 DNA: TGTGCCAGCAGCCGTACAGGGGTAGGGTCACCCCTCCACTTT.

There are a few counts of this clonotype. The chain carries TRBV7-6 and TRBJ2-3, with TRBD1 matching over 7 bases. CDR1 is SGHVS and CDR2 is FNYEAQ in the germline V gene. The CDR3 covers 12 residues. V lost 6 bases to trimming and J lost 12 bases; unmatched junction nucleotides: 9. CDR3 loop: CASSSPTGPQYF. CDR3 sequence (DNA): TGTGCCAGCAGTTCCCCGACAGGGCCCCAGTATTTT.

This chain connects TRBV6-1 to TRBJ1-1, with D unclear. The V gene lost 4 bases and the J gene lost 4 bases, with 10 bases spanning the gap. The CDR3 sequence is 13 residues long. Per the germline V gene, CDR1 is MNHNS and CDR2 is SASEGT. CDR3 residues: CASSAGLITEAFF. The CDR3 DNA sequence: TGTGCCAGCAGTGCAGGCTTAATCACTGAAGCTTTCTTT.

The rearrangement joins TRBV7-8 to TRBJ1-5; TRBD1 matches at 7 bases. V lost 4 bases, J lost 4 bases, and 4 bases stayed unmatched. Germline CDR1 reads SGHVS; CDR2 reads FQNEAQ. This CDR3 spans 14 amino acids. The CDR3 DNA reads as TGTGCCAGCAGCTGGACAGGCCGTAATCAGCCCCAGCATTTT. Protein product: CASSWTGRNQPQHF. Variable domain in full (rest from reference TRBV7-8 and TRBJ1-5): GAGVSQSPRYKVAKRGQDVALRCDPISGHVSLFWYQQALGQGPEFLTYFQNEAQLDKSGLPSDRFFAERPEGSVSTLKIQRTQQEDSAVYLCASSWTGRNQPQHFGDGTRLSIL.

This clonotype was observed many times. The chain joins TRBV4-2 to TRBJ2-7; D is possibly TRBD2 (6 bases). CDR1 and CDR2 (germline): LGHNA, YNFKEQ. The V end lost 0 bases, the J end lost 6 bases, and 9 bases lay between the germline ends. The length of the CDR3 is 13 residues. The CDR3 loop is CASSQEGGVEQYF. Written as DNA, the CDR3 is TGTGCCAGCAGCCAAGAAGGCGGGGTCGAGCAGTACTTC.

About this clonotype: A much larger clone differs from this one at a single base, so this may be a read error. The chain couples TRBV5-4 to TRBJ2-2; weak D call: TRBD2 (6 bases). The V gene's germline CDR1 is SGHNT and CDR2 YYREEE (reference sequence). The length of the CDR3 is 13 residues. The V end was cut by 2 bases, the J end by 6 bases, with 8 bases between. The CDR3 here is CASSFWGAGELFF. DNA for the CDR3: TGTGCCAGCAGCTTTTGGGGGGCCGGGGAGCTGTTTTTT. The variable domain in full, completed from reference TRBV5-4 and TRBJ2-2, reads ETGVTQSPTHLIKTRGQQVTLRCSSQSGHNTVSWYQQALGQGPQFIFQYYREEENGRGNFPPRFSGLQFPNYSSELNVNALELDDSALYLCASSFWGAGELFFGEGSRLTVL.

This chain links TRBV27 with TRBJ1-5, with D maybe TRBD1 (6 bases). The CDR3 sequence is 14 residues long. Germline assignment: CDR1 MNHEY and CDR2 SMNVEV (reference sequence). The V end lost 4 bases, the J end lost 7 bases, and 14 bases lay between the germline ends. The CDR3 DNA sequence: TGTGCCAGCAGTTCATCACAGGGATCGCAGCCCCAGCATTTT. Translation gives CASSSSQGSQPQHF.

V and J are TRBV7-2 and TRBJ2-7; D uncertain. V was trimmed by 5 bases and J by 4 bases, leaving 12 bases between them. The V gene's germline CDR1 is SGHTA and CDR2 FQGNSA. The CDR3 has 13 residues. CDR3 sequence (DNA): TGTGCCAGCAGCGAAGACGGGTGGTACGAGCAGTACTTC. Translating it yields CASSEDGWYEQYF.

The rearrangement links TRBV7-9 to TRBJ2-6; either TRBD1 or TRBD2 may supply D (5 bases each). Germline V lookup: CDR1 SEHNR, CDR2 FQNEAQ (reference sequence). Between the trimmed V and J ends, which lost 6 bases and 0 bases, there was a span of 15 bases. The CDR3 runs 17 residues. The CDR3 DNA sequence: TGTGCCAGCAGGCGGGCGGCAGGGCGCTCTGGGGCCAACGTCCTGACTTTC. Its translation is CASRRAAGRSGANVLTF.

This clonotype was seen many times. V and J are TRBV7-9 and TRBJ1-1; D remains unclear. In germline, CDR1 is SEHNR, CDR2 FQNEAQ (reference sequence). V dropped 4 bases and J dropped 1 base, with 7 bases sitting between them. The length of the CDR3 is 13 residues. The CDR3 nucleotides are TGTGCCAGCAGCTCCCAGCAGAACACTGAAGCTTTCTTT. Translation gives CASSSQQNTEAFF.

V usage is TRBV6-5 and J usage is TRBJ2-2, with D possibly matching TRBD1 (6 bases). With 6 bases removed from V and 4 bases from J, the gap between germline ends came to 15 bases. The length of the CDR3 is 15 residues. Germline lookup yields CDR1 MNHEY and CDR2 SVGAGI. CDR3 DNA: TGTGCCAGCAGCCAACGGGACACCTTCACCGGGGAGCTGTTTTTT. Encoded protein: CASSQRDTFTGELFF.

CDR3 loop: CSSQGSGIYNEQFF. CDR3 bases: TGCAGCTCTCAGGGTTCTGGGATCTACAATGAGCAGTTCTTC. The rearrangement uses TRBV29-1 and TRBJ2-1; the D gene is possibly TRBD1 (5 bases). There are 14 residues in the CDR3. The V gene lost 8 bases and the J gene lost 3 bases, with 17 bases spanning the gap. Germline CDR1 SQVTM, CDR2 ANQGSEA.

This clonotype was seen repeatedly, ten times or more. The genes are TRBV29-1 and TRBJ2-7, with unresolved D. The germline V gene has CDR1 SQVTM and CDR2 ANQGSEA. The V end lost 5 bases, the J end lost 3 bases, and 8 bases lay between the germline ends. There are 11 residues in the CDR3. DNA for the CDR3: TGCAGCGTTAGTCAGAACTACGAGCAGTACTTC. Amino acids: CSVSQNYEQYF.

This clonotype turned up a few times. The rearrangement links TRBV4-1 to TRBJ2-3; 8 positions agree with TRBD2. Germline V lookup: CDR1 MGHRA, CDR2 YSYEKL. V trimming: 3 bases; J trimming: 5 bases; junction bases outside the gene matches: 10. CDR3 size: 16 residues. The CDR3 DNA follows: TGCGCCAGCAGCCAGGCGACCGGGGGGGCAAAAGATACGCAGTATTTT. Its protein is CASSQATGGAKDTQYF.

Many counts were recorded for this clonotype. The genes are TRBV7-8 and TRBJ2-2, with 8 bases fitting TRBD1. J was trimmed by 3 bases and V by 6 bases; bases with no gene match: 21. Germline assignment: CDR1 SGHVS and CDR2 FQNEAQ. CDR3 size: 20 residues. The CDR3 spells CASRLRTGRGLRLDTGELFF. CDR3 DNA: TGTGCCAGCAGATTAAGAACAGGCAGGGGGCTGCGTTTAGACACCGGGGAGCTGTTTTTT. Using reference TRBV7-8 and TRBJ2-2 for the parts outside the CDR3, the full variable domain is GAGVSQSPRYKVAKRGQDVALRCDPISGHVSLFWYQQALGQGPEFLTYFQNEAQLDKSGLPSDRFFAERPEGSVSTLKIQRTQQEDSAVYLCASRLRTGRGLRLDTGELFFGEGSRLTVL.

A few counts support this clonotype. The J gene is TRBJ2-5, the V gene TRBV27, with TRBD1 matching over 11 bases. The CDR3 loop spans 16 amino acids. Germline CDR1 MNHEY, CDR2 SMNVEV (reference sequence). With 4 bases clipped from V and 9 bases from J, the junction kept 13 bases outside the gene matches. CDR3: CASSSPTRDRGGPQYF. The CDR3 nucleotides read TGTGCCAGCAGTTCACCTACCCGGGACAGGGGGGGTCCCCAGTACTTC.

This clonotype was seen repeatedly, ten times or more. V usage is TRBV18 and J usage is TRBJ2-3; 13 nucleotides line up with TRBD2. The germline V gene has CDR1 KGHSH and CDR2 LQKENI. V gave up 8 bases and J gave up 3 bases; unmatched junction bases: 2. The length of the CDR3 is 14 residues. The CDR3, as DNA: TGTGCCAGCACGGGACTAGCGGGGACAGATACGCAGTATTTT. It encodes CASTGLAGTDTQYF.

This rearrangement joins TRBV20-1 to TRBJ1-4, with 7 bases lining up with TRBD1. Germline V gene lookup returns CDR1 DFQATT and CDR2 SNEGSKA (reference sequence). This CDR3 has 13 residues. V gave up 6 bases and J gave up 6 bases; unmatched junction bases: 7. Here the CDR3 reads CSAREGADEKLFF. CDR3 sequence (DNA): TGCAGTGCCCGGGAGGGGGCGGATGAAAAACTGTTTTTT.

The table lists this clonotype with a few counts. DNA of the CDR3: TGTGCCAGCAAGGGCTCCGGGGCCAACGTCCTGACTTTC. Amino acid sequence: CASKGSGANVLTF. V usage is TRBV5-4 and J usage is TRBJ2-6; D is undetermined. Trimming took off 6 bases at V and 4 bases at J, with 8 bases between the two ends. CDR3 length: 13 residues. CDR1 is SGHNT, CDR2 YYREEE, per germline (reference sequence).

This clonotype appeared many times. The chain carries TRBV7-6 and TRBJ2-5, with 10 positions matching TRBD1. V dropped 5 bases and J dropped 6; count of bases not matched to a gene: 9. Per germline, CDR1 SGHVS and CDR2 FNYEAQ. CDR3 length equals 15 residues. The CDR3 DNA reads as TGTGCCAGCAGCCCCGGGACAGGGGTCGGGAAGACCCAGTACTTC. It specifies CASSPGTGVGKTQYF.

This sequence joins TRBV12-3 or TRBV12-4 and TRBJ1-3, with D unclear. The V end was cut by 8 bases, the J end by 2 bases, with 7 bases between. The CDR3 runs 12 residues. For the CDR3, the DNA is TGTGCCAGCGATCTTACTGGAAACACCATATATTTT. Its protein product is CASDLTGNTIYF.